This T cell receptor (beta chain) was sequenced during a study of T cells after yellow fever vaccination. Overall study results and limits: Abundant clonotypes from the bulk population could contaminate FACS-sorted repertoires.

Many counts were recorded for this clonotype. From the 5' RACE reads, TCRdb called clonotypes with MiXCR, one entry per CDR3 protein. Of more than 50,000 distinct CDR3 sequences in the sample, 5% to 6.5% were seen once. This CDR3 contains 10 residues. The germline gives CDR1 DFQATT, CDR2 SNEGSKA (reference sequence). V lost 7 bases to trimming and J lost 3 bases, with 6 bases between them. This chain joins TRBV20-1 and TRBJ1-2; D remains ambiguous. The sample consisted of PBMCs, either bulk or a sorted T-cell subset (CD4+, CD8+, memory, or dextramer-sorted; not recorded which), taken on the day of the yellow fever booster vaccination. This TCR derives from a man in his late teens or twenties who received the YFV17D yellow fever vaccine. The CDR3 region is CSVLYYGYTF. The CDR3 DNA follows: TGCAGTGTTTTATACTATGGCTACACCTTC.